A single sample gave rise to the 25 T cell receptor beta chains below, sequenced in a study of CD8 T cells in Susac syndrome. Random hexamers primed reverse transcription of about 0.45 to 1 ug RNA. TCRdb used MiXCR to reprocess the immunoSEQ multiplex PCR reads, holding one entry per CDR3 protein. The sample includes about 200,000 distinct CDR3 sequences, over 75% seen only once; the top ten take 0.087%. The sequencing input was CD4+ T cells from PBMCs. Source of these receptors: a human donor with Susac syndrome.

The CDR3, as DNA: TGTGCCAGCAGCCCGTCGACAGGGGAGGAGCAGTTCTTC. This gives the protein CASSPSTGEEQFF. V and J are TRBV7-2 and TRBJ2-1, with 8 bases lining up with TRBD1. This CDR3 region has 13 residues. Trimming took 5 bases from V and 10 from J; bases not matched to a gene: 7. Germline CDR1 reads SGHTA; CDR2 reads FQGNSA. Full variable domain (outside the CDR3, taken from reference TRBV7-2 and TRBJ2-1): GAGVSQSPSNKVTEKGKDVELRCDPISGHTALYWYRQSLGQGLEFLIYFQGNSAPDKSGLPSDRFSAERTGGSVSTLTIQRTQQEDSAVYLCASSPSTGEEQFFGPGTRLTVL.

A few counts support this clonotype. CDR3 loop: CASSFVTRAGGTQYF. Here the CDR3 DNA reads TGTGCCAGCAGCTTCGTCACGCGCGCGGGGGGGACCCAGTACTTC. The chain joins TRBV5-6 to TRBJ2-5; 8 bases align to TRBD2. The germline gives CDR1 SGHDT, CDR2 YYEEEE. The CDR3 runs 15 residues. V was pared by 2 bases and J by 7 bases, with 10 bases of the junction left unmatched.

CDR3 region: CASSLIQSSAQYF. CDR3 nucleotide sequence: TGTGCCAGCAGCTTGATACAGTCCTCGGCCCAGTACTTC. V usage is TRBV5-6 and J usage is TRBJ2-5; D is uncertain. Germline CDR1 and CDR2: SGHDT and YYEEEE. V was shortened by 1 base and J by 9 bases, with 13 bases between the two germline ends. This CDR3 contains 13 residues.

The chain has TRBV7-6 and TRBJ2-1, with TRBD2 identical over 12 bases. Germline CDR1 and CDR2: SGHVS and FNYEAQ. This CDR3 is built from 17 residues. Unmatched junction bases numbered 11, after V lost 4 bases and J lost 7 bases. This CDR3 is CASSWTSGTTTWNEQFF. The CDR3 coding sequence is TGTGCCAGCAGCTGGACTAGCGGGACGACCACCTGGAATGAGCAGTTCTTC.

The chain recombines TRBV28 with TRBJ2-7; weak D call: TRBD2 (5 bases). Trimming shortened V by 6 bases and J by 3 bases, and 12 bases separated the two germline ends. CDR1 and CDR2 (germline): MDHEN, SYDVKM. CDR3 length: 13 amino acids. The CDR3 nucleotides read TGTGCCAGCAGACTTACAACTAGCTACGAGCAGTACTTC. Translating gives CASRLTTSYEQYF.

This chain connects TRBV5-1 to TRBJ2-1; 13 positions agree with TRBD2. CDR3 size: 15 residues. J gave up 5 bases and V 4 bases, and 3 bases lay outside the gene matches. Germline lookup yields CDR1 SGHRS and CDR2 YFSETQ. CDR3 DNA sequence: TGCGCCAGCAGCACGGGACTAGCGGGAAACAATGAGCAGTTCTTC. This gives the protein CASSTGLAGNNEQFF.

The chain uses TRBV18 and TRBJ1-1; D is undetermined. The V gene's germline CDR1 is KGHSH and CDR2 LQKENI. The CDR3 loop spans 13 amino acids. The germline V and J ends were trimmed by 0 bases and 4 bases, with 6 bases remaining between them. The CDR3: CASSPPVSTEAFF. The CDR3 DNA reads as TGTGCCAGCTCACCACCGGTGAGCACTGAAGCTTTCTTT.

This clonotype occurred once. This chain joins TRBV28 and TRBJ2-6; no reliable D call. The CDR3 length is 15 residues. The germline V gene has CDR1 MDHEN and CDR2 SYDVKM. V lost 4 bases and J 0 bases, leaving 7 bases between the germline ends. This chain's CDR3 is CASSSPASGANVLTF. CDR3 sequence (DNA): TGTGCCAGCAGTTCCCCTGCCTCTGGGGCCAACGTCCTGACTTTC.

This chain joins TRBV2 and TRBJ2-3, with D unclear. Deletions cut 7 bases from V and 3 bases from J, with 11 bases between. Germline V gene sequence: CDR1 SNHLY, CDR2 FYNNEI. The CDR3 extends over 13 amino acids. For the CDR3, the DNA is TGTGCCAGCACCCCCTATAGAACAGATACGCAGTATTTT. Amino acids: CASTPYRTDTQYF.

With regard to this clonotype: One junction end disagrees with the germline gene, perhaps due to a read error. J is TRBJ2-3 and V is TRBV7-7; TRBD2 aligns across 13 bases. From germline, CDR1 is SSHAT and CDR2 FNYEAQ (reference sequence). This CDR3 has 15 amino acids. CDR3 region: CASSDGLAGADTQYF. In DNA, the CDR3 is TGTGCTAGCAGCGACGGACTAGCGGGAGCAGATACGCAGTATTTT.

A word on this clonotype: One end of the junction is discordant with germline, which a read error may explain. V is TRBV3-1 and J is TRBJ2-1, with TRBD2 identical over 7 bases. The CDR3 sequence is 13 residues long. The V gene's germline CDR1 is LGHDT and CDR2 YNNKEL (reference sequence). The CDR3 DNA reads TGTGCCACGTCCAGCGGGGCTGCAAATGGGCAGTTCTTC. This translates into CATSSGAANGQFF.

This chain links TRBV11-2 with TRBJ1-1; D is perhaps TRBD1 (5 bases). The CDR3 has 15 residues. CDR1 is SGHAT, CDR2 FQNNGV, per germline. V dropped 1 base and J dropped 3 bases, with 12 bases sitting between them. The CDR3 bases are TGTGCCAGCAGCTTAGGCAGGGCACTCGACACTGAAGCTTTCTTT. The encoded protein is CASSLGRALDTEAFF.

The chain employs TRBV9 and TRBJ2-2; no reliable D call. Trimming pared 2 bases from V and 1 base from J, leaving 6 bases between. There are 14 residues in the CDR3. Germline V CDR1 and CDR2: SGDLS, YYNGEE. The CDR3 here is CASSVSVNTGELFF. CDR3 bases: TGTGCCAGCAGCGTGTCAGTGAACACCGGGGAGCTGTTTTTT.

This clonotype was counted a single time. The rearrangement links TRBV6-1 to TRBJ2-1; the match to TRBD2 covers 7 bases. The V and J ends lost 7 bases and 4 bases, in that order; junction bases with no gene match: 7. Germline-derived CDR1 and CDR2 are MNHNS and SASEGT. The CDR3 has 14 amino acids. In DNA form, the CDR3 reads TGTGCCAGCATGGGGGAGGGCCGTTACAATGAGCAGTTCTTC. Amino acids: CASMGEGRYNEQFF.

J is TRBJ1-2 and V is TRBV12-3 or TRBV12-4; D perhaps matches TRBD1 (6 bases). V dropped 2 bases and J dropped 6 bases, with 7 bases sitting between them. The CDR3 loop spans 12 amino acids. CDR3 amino acids: CASSLPGDGYTF. In DNA, the CDR3 is TGTGCCAGCAGTTTACCAGGGGATGGCTACACCTTC.

This clonotype was recorded once. The CDR3 DNA sequence: TGTGCCAGCAGCCGACAGGACAACTATGGCTACACCTTC. As protein: CASSRQDNYGYTF. J is TRBJ1-2 and V is TRBV16, with D perhaps TRBD1 (6 bases). V was shortened by 4 bases and J by 2 bases, with 8 bases between the two germline ends. The CDR3 is 13 residues long. Germline V lookup: CDR1 KGHSY, CDR2 FQNENV.

The chain uses TRBV3-1 and TRBJ1-6; 8 bases fit TRBD1. V lost 0 bases to trimming and J lost 7 bases; unmatched junction nucleotides: 5. Per the germline V gene, CDR1 is LGHDT and CDR2 is YNNKEL (reference sequence). The CDR3 is 16 amino acids. CDR3 nucleotide sequence: TGTGCCAGCAGCCAAGAAGGATCAGGGGGCAATTCACCCCTCCACTTT. This encodes CASSQEGSGGNSPLHF.

The chain joins TRBV12-3 or TRBV12-4 to TRBJ2-7; D is perhaps TRBD1 (5 bases). Between the trimmed V and J ends, which lost 7 bases and 5 bases, there was a span of 12 bases. CDR3 length: 12 residues. The CDR3 region has the DNA TGTGCCAGCAACCAGGGAATGGACGAGCAGTACTTC. The encoded protein is CASNQGMDEQYF.

The CDR3 loop is CASSYGGQGEREQYF. The CDR3 bases are TGTGCCAGCAGTTATGGAGGACAGGGAGAGCGCGAGCAGTACTTC. The V and J genes are TRBV6-5 and TRBJ2-7; the match to TRBD1 covers 8 bases. Germline trimming cut 3 bases from V and 6 bases from J; bases unmatched to any gene: 10. The CDR3 consists of 15 residues. CDR1 is MNHEY and CDR2 is SVGAGI in the germline V gene.

The rearrangement joins TRBV7-8 to TRBJ2-1; 9 bases line up with TRBD2. Germline V gene sequence: CDR1 SGHVS, CDR2 FQNEAQ. The CDR3 length is 15 residues. J gave up 5 bases and V 5 bases, and 7 bases lay outside the gene matches. The CDR3, as DNA: TGTGCCAGCAGCCGGCGGGGGGGTATGGACAATGAGCAGTTCTTC. The encoded protein is CASSRRGGMDNEQFF.

The chain links TRBV5-4 to TRBJ2-3; D assignment may be TRBD1 or TRBD2 (5 bases each). The CDR3 has 14 residues. Trimming took off 0 bases at V and 6 bases at J, with 11 bases between the two ends. CDR1 and CDR2 (germline): SGHNT, YYREEE (reference sequence). CDR3 in amino acids: CASSLAAEGDTQYF. The CDR3 DNA reads TGTGCCAGCAGCTTGGCCGCCGAGGGGGATACGCAGTATTTT.

The chain combines TRBV5-4 with TRBJ1-1; no definite D call. CDR1 and CDR2 from the germline V gene are SGHNT and YYREEE (reference sequence). The CDR3 totals 14 residues. Trimming pared 0 bases from V and 3 bases from J, leaving 9 bases between. The chain's CDR3 is CASSLEQPYTEAFF. In DNA form, the CDR3 reads TGTGCCAGCAGCTTGGAGCAGCCATACACTGAAGCTTTCTTT.

DNA for the CDR3: TGTGCCAGCAGTTCGAAGGGACTAGCGGAAATCCATACGCAGTATTTT. Translated, it gives CASSSKGLAEIHTQYF. This sequence joins TRBV12-3 or TRBV12-4 and TRBJ2-3; 11 bases are a match to TRBD2. The CDR3 is made up of 16 amino acids. The trim removed 4 bases at V and 7 bases at J, leaving 10 bases unmatched.

This chain joins TRBV2 and TRBJ1-3, with D perhaps matching TRBD1 (5 bases). The V end was cut by 0 bases, the J end by 0 bases, with 12 bases between. The CDR3 is 17 amino acids. The V gene's germline CDR1 is SNHLY and CDR2 FYNNEI. CDR3 DNA: TGTGCCAGCAGTGAAGCGCTTCGGGGGTTCTCTGGAAACACCATATATTTT. Its protein product is CASSEALRGFSGNTIYF.

This chain links TRBV30 with TRBJ1-5; D remains unclear. The V end was cut by 3 bases, the J end by 9 bases, with 12 bases between. This CDR3 contains 12 residues. The germline CDR1 and CDR2 sequences are GTSNPN and SVGIG (reference sequence). CDR3 residues: CAWSGVKGPQHF. The CDR3, as DNA: TGTGCCTGGAGCGGGGTAAAGGGGCCCCAGCATTTT.